This is a list of T cell receptor beta chains from one sample in a study of T cell responses to AZD1222 COVID-19 vaccine. The data were produced by immunoSEQ multiplex PCR, yet TCRdb's version contains in-frame clones alone and is incomplete. The sample lists around 160,000 clones, just over 90% occurring once. The material sequenced was peripheral blood, taken on day 0 of AZD1222 vaccination. These receptors were taken from an adult in good health. CDR3s include the opening cysteine and the closing phenylalanine or tryptophan. Each record gives: CDR3 DNA, CDR3 protein, V gene, J gene, clone size, D gene. A D gene is named only where the DNA matches it firmly. Size tells how often a clone was seen (once, few, many) or the class of an expanded clone, and some rows leave it out.

DNA: TGTGCCAGCAGTGAATGGCGACAGGGCGAAGCTTTCTTT
CDR3: CASSEWRQGEAFF
V: TRBV25-1
J: TRBJ1-1
size: NA
D: TRBD1

DNA: TGTGCCAGCAGCTTAACGGGCAGGGTGAATTCACCCCTCCACTTT
CDR3: CASSLTGRVNSPLHF
V: TRBV7-3
J: TRBJ1-6
size: NA
D: NA

DNA: TGTGCCAGCAGCTTAAGTAACTATGGCTACACCTTC
CDR3: CASSLSNYGYTF
V: TRBV7-9
J: TRBJ1-2
size: NA
D: NA

DNA: TGCGCCAGCAGCTTGGGACCGCGAGACGAGCAGTACTTC
CDR3: CASSLGPRDEQYF
V: TRBV5-1
J: TRBJ2-7
size: NA
D: NA

DNA: TGTGCCAGCAGTGAATGGCAAGCGGGAGACTACAATGAGCAGTTCTTC
CDR3: CASSEWQAGDYNEQFF
V: TRBV6-4
J: TRBJ2-1
size: NA
D: TRBD2

DNA: TGTGCCAGCAGCCGACTGACAGGGGAAAAACTGTTTTTT
CDR3: CASSRLTGEKLFF
V: TRBV9
J: TRBJ1-4
size: NA
D: TRBD1

DNA: TGTGCCAGCAGCCCCAGGACCAGAGAGACCCAGTACTTC
CDR3: CASSPRTRETQYF
V: TRBV11-2
J: TRBJ2-5
size: NA
D: NA

DNA: TGTGCCACCTCAAGGGGGCTGGAGACCCAGTACTTC
CDR3: CATSRGLETQYF
V: TRBV6-5
J: TRBJ2-5
size: NA
D: TRBD1

DNA: TGCGCCAGCAGCGGTAGGACAGGCCCTAGCTCCTACGAGCAGTACTTC
CDR3: CASSGRTGPSSYEQYF
V: TRBV5-1
J: TRBJ2-7
size: NA
D: TRBD1

DNA: TGTGCCAGCAGTCATGCTAGCGGCGGGGTAGAGACCCAGTACTTC
CDR3: CASSHASGGVETQYF
V: TRBV5-4
J: TRBJ2-5
size: NA
D: TRBD2

DNA: TGTGCCAGCAGCCTCTCTGGACAGGTTAGCAATCAGCCCCAGCATTTT
CDR3: CASSLSGQVSNQPQHF
V: TRBV7-3
J: TRBJ1-5
size: NA
D: TRBD1

DNA: TGTGCCAGCAGCTGGTACCAAGAGACCCAGTACTTC
CDR3: CASSWYQETQYF
V: TRBV7-9
J: TRBJ2-5
size: few
D: NA

DNA: TGTGCCAGCAGTTCTTGGAATGGCTACACCTTC
CDR3: CASSSWNGYTF
V: TRBV6-5
J: TRBJ1-2
size: NA
D: NA

DNA: TGTGCCAGCAGCCCCGACAGTAACACTGAAGCTTTCTTT
CDR3: CASSPDSNTEAFF
V: TRBV4-2
J: TRBJ1-1
size: few
D: NA

DNA: TGTGCCAGCAGCTCCAAGGTTGTCCGGGACAGGGACACTGAAGCTTTCTTT
CDR3: CASSSKVVRDRDTEAFF
V: TRBV21-1
J: TRBJ1-1
size: NA
D: NA

DNA: TGTGCCAGCAGCCCACAGGGCGGGGAATCTTTCTTT
CDR3: CASSPQGGESFF
V: TRBV11-2
J: TRBJ1-1
size: NA
D: NA

DNA: TGTGCCAGCAGCGCCCTAGTTCCTGGGACAGATACGCAGTATTTT
CDR3: CASSALVPGTDTQYF
V: TRBV9
J: TRBJ2-3
size: NA
D: NA

DNA: TGTGCCAGCAGCACGACACCCGGGGACACCATATATTTT
CDR3: CASSTTPGDTIYF
V: TRBV7-2
J: TRBJ1-3
size: NA
D: NA

DNA: TGTGCCAGCAGCCAAGTTTACCCAGGGAACTATGGCTACACCTTC
CDR3: CASSQVYPGNYGYTF
V: TRBV3-1/TRBV3-2
J: TRBJ1-2
size: NA
D: NA

DNA: TGTGCCAGCAGCGCCCGGGACAGGGGTTTATTGGAGCAGTTCTTC
CDR3: CASSARDRGLLEQFF
V: TRBV14
J: TRBJ2-1
size: NA
D: TRBD1

DNA: TGTGCCAGCAGTCCCGGACAGGGGATGGAGCAGTACTTC
CDR3: CASSPGQGMEQYF
V: TRBV6-6
J: TRBJ2-7
size: once
D: TRBD1

DNA: TGTGCCAGCAGTGAAGGGACAGGAGTAAAAGCTTTCTTT
CDR3: CASSEGTGVKAFF
V: TRBV6-1
J: TRBJ1-1
size: NA
D: TRBD1